The 14 T cell receptor beta chains below all came from one sample that was sequenced in a study of T cell responses to AZD1222 COVID-19 vaccine listed by TCRdb under 2021. Libraries were constructed by the immunoSEQ multiplex PCR assay. TCRdb holds this immuneACCESS table with in-frame rearrangements only. Some clones are missing; in checked studies, unresolved V genes explain under half, and the rest has no known cause. This sample is represented by around 170,000 clones; around nine tenths of them were singletons. The ten top clones hold 1.5% to 2% of the sample. This sample's time point label indicates: about 28 days (+/-7) after the second vaccine dose. Sequenced here: peripheral blood, sampled 28 days after the second AZD1222 dose. Receptors were obtained from an adult who received the AZD1222 COVID-19 vaccine.

V is TRBV18 and J is TRBJ1-5; 7 bases agree with TRBD1. This CDR3 contains 16 residues. V was clipped by 6 bases and J by 3 bases; unmatched bases: 11. The V gene's germline CDR1 is KGHSH and CDR2 LQKENI. The CDR3 nucleotides are TGTGCCAGCTCCTCGGGGACAGTATTCCTCAATCAGCCCCAGCATTTT. This translates into CASSSGTVFLNQPQHF.

The V call is TRBV7-9, the J call TRBJ2-5; 8 bases fit TRBD1. The V gene's germline CDR1 is SEHNR and CDR2 FQNEAQ (reference sequence). The J segment lost 6 bases and the V segment lost 3 bases, leaving 9 bases of the junction unmatched. The CDR3 loop spans 15 amino acids. The CDR3 sequence: CASSFLLDRDKTQYF. CDR3 coding DNA: TGTGCCAGCAGCTTCCTTTTGGACAGGGATAAGACCCAGTACTTC.

The chain carries TRBV5-4 and TRBJ2-1, with 8 bases aligning to TRBD1. From germline, CDR1 is SGHNT and CDR2 YYREEE (reference sequence). V gave up 2 bases and J gave up 5 bases; unmatched junction bases: 6. The CDR3 covers 15 residues. In DNA, the CDR3 is TGTGCCAGCAGCTTAGGGACAGGCTACGACAATGAGCAGTTCTTC. This gives the protein CASSLGTGYDNEQFF.

The chain carries TRBV5-1 and TRBJ2-1; 7 nucleotides agree with TRBD2. The germline V gene encodes CDR1 SGHRS and CDR2 YFSETQ. The CDR3 covers 16 residues. Trimming took 4 bases from V and 3 from J; bases not matched to a gene: 10. The CDR3 nucleotides read TGCGCCAGCAGCCTGACCGGGACGGGAGGCTACAATGAGCAGTTCTTC. Encoded protein: CASSLTGTGGYNEQFF. Full variable domain (rest looked up from reference TRBV5-1 and TRBJ2-1): KAGVTQTPRYLIKTRGQQVTLSCSPISGHRSVSWYQQTPGQGLQFLFEYFSETQRNKGNFPGRFSGRQFSNSRSEMNVSTLELGDSALYLCASSLTGTGGYNEQFFGPGTRLTVL.

The chain has TRBV14 and TRBJ2-3; D not certain. The CDR3 totals 14 residues. Germline values: CDR1 SGHDN, CDR2 FVKESK. Trimming removed 0 bases at V and 0 bases at J, with 4 bases between. DNA for the CDR3: TGTGCCAGCAGCCAAGACACTAGCACAGATACGCAGTATTTT. Amino acid sequence: CASSQDTSTDTQYF.

This chain joins TRBV28 and TRBJ2-1, with TRBD2 identical over 12 bases. Germline assignment: CDR1 MDHEN and CDR2 SYDVKM. J was trimmed by 3 bases and V by 5 bases; bases with no gene match: 14. The CDR3 is made up of 19 amino acids. CDR3 protein: CASSPKLPSGRDVYNEQFF. The CDR3 DNA is TGTGCCAGCAGTCCGAAGTTGCCTAGCGGGAGGGACGTCTACAATGAGCAGTTCTTC.

The chain joins TRBV28 to TRBJ1-6; no reliable D call. Germline CDR1 MDHEN, CDR2 SYDVKM. CDR3 size: 16 residues. The V end was cut by 2 bases, the J end by 9 bases, with 17 bases between. CDR3 bases: TGTGCCAGCAGTTTAGCTAGCGGGAGCAAGGGTTCACCCCTCCACTTT. As protein: CASSLASGSKGSPLHF. The variable domain in full, with the rest retrieved from reference TRBV28 and TRBJ1-6, is DVKVTQSSRYLVKRTGEKVFLECVQDMDHENMFWYRQDPGLGLRLIYFSYDVKMKEKGDIPEGYSVSREKKERFSLILESASTNQTSMYLCASSLASGSKGSPLHFGNGTRLTVT.

CDR3 DNA: TGTGCCAGCAGCCCGGGACAGGGATGGAACATTCAGTACTTC. Its translation is CASSPGQGWNIQYF. This rearrangement joins TRBV27 to TRBJ2-4, with 9 bases identical to TRBD1. The CDR3 consists of 14 residues. Germline V gives CDR1 MNHEY, CDR2 SMNVEV (reference sequence). V dropped 6 bases and J dropped 7; count of bases not matched to a gene: 7.

The rearrangement uses TRBV27 and TRBJ2-5, with no clear D. Looked up from germline, CDR1 is MNHEY and CDR2 is SMNVEV (reference sequence). This CDR3 spans 10 amino acids. The CDR3 sequence: CPVRAETQYF. In nucleotides, the CDR3 is TGTCCAGTTAGGGCGGAGACCCAGTACTTC.

The rearrangement links TRBV7-6 to TRBJ2-5, with 7 bases identical to TRBD2. Germline lookup yields CDR1 SGHVS and CDR2 FNYEAQ. Unmatched junction bases numbered 18, after V lost 5 bases and J lost 6 bases. CDR3 size: 17 residues. CDR3 sequence reads: CASSTRLRATGGKTQYF. The CDR3 coding sequence is TGTGCCAGCAGCACAAGACTCCGGGCCACCGGGGGGAAGACCCAGTACTTC.

The rearrangement uses TRBV3-1 (or the pseudogene TRBV3-2) and TRBJ2-7; D may be TRBD1 (6 bases). Germline lookup yields CDR1 LGHDT and CDR2 YNNKEL (reference sequence). The CDR3 extends over 13 amino acids. V lost 0 bases, J lost 4 bases, and 7 bases lay in between. The CDR3 region is CASSQEGAYEQYF. The CDR3 DNA sequence: TGTGCCAGCAGCCAAGAGGGGGCGTACGAGCAGTACTTC.

The chain carries TRBV27 and TRBJ2-1; D is ambiguous. Germline values: CDR1 MNHEY, CDR2 SMNVEV (reference sequence). V dropped 7 bases and J dropped 8 bases, with 12 bases sitting between them. This CDR3 comprises 12 residues. The CDR3 here is CASTLTVDEQFF. The CDR3 nucleotides are TGTGCCAGCACCTTAACGGTGGATGAGCAGTTCTTC.

The chain carries TRBV9 and TRBJ2-1; 9 nucleotides line up with TRBD2. Germline V gives CDR1 SGDLS, CDR2 YYNGEE. V gave up 0 bases and J gave up 7 bases; unmatched junction bases: 5. The CDR3 length is 15 residues. The CDR3 loop reads CASSVVIAGVNEQFF. In nucleotides, the CDR3 is TGTGCCAGCAGCGTAGTAATAGCGGGGGTTAATGAGCAGTTCTTC. The full variable domain, with the rest looked up from reference TRBV9 and TRBJ2-1, is DSGVTQTPKHLITATGQRVTLRCSPRSGDLSVYWYQQSLDQGLQFLIQYYNGEERAKGNILERFSAQQFPDLHSELNLSSLELGDSALYFCASSVVIAGVNEQFFGPGTRLTVL.

The chain links TRBV21-1 to TRBJ2-5. TRBV21-1 is deemed a pseudogene. The CDR3 extends over 15 amino acids. The CDR3 sequence is CASSSPGRYQETQYF. CDR3 nucleotides: TGTGCCAGCAGCAGCCCCGGACGCTACCAAGAGACCCAGTACTTC.